A selection of T cell receptor beta chains follows, all from one sample in a study of blood T cell repertoires in COVID-19. Profiling relied on immunoSEQ multiplex PCR, and the TCRdb table lists in-frame clones only, not all of them. The repertoire includes roughly 63,000 clones, roughly 68% of them detected once, and roughly 28% sits in the top ten. Sequenced: peripheral blood. The receptors here all came from a woman older than 75 with acute or convalescent COVID-19. Both conserved end residues are part of each CDR3. A D gene is named only where the DNA matches it firmly. Expanded clones get a size class; other rows say once, few or many, or leave the size out.

v_call	clone_size	j_call	d_call	cdr3_aa	cdr3_nt
TRBV7-9	-	TRBJ2-3	TRBD1	CASMGTGFTDTQYF	TGTGCCAGCATGGGGACAGGGTTCACAGATACGCAGTATTTT
TRBV5-6	-	TRBJ2-7	TRBD2	CASSAEREGPPYEQYF	TGTGCCAGCAGCGCCGAGCGGGAGGGCCCCCCTTACGAGCAGTACTTC
TRBV19	-	TRBJ1-4	-	CASSTRDSNEKLFF	TGTGCCAGTAGTACCCGGGACTCAAATGAAAAACTGTTTTTT
TRBV7-9	-	TRBJ2-7	TRBD1	CASSITGGAKQYF	TGTGCCAGCAGCATTACAGGGGGCGCCAAGCAGTACTTC
TRBV7-9	-	TRBJ2-7	-	CASSLLQGEQYF	TGTGCCAGCAGCTTACTTCAGGGAGAGCAGTACTTC
TRBV29-1	-	TRBJ2-7	TRBD1	CSVDLGQAYGQYF	TGCAGCGTTGACCTCGGACAGGCCTACGGGCAGTACTTC
TRBV5-1	few	TRBJ2-7	TRBD2	CASSLSQSGKVGEQYF	TGCGCCAGCAGCTTGTCTCAAAGCGGGAAGGTAGGAGAGCAGTACTTC
TRBV7-2	-	TRBJ2-7	TRBD1	CASSRDSSYEQYF	TGTGCCAGCAGCCGGGACAGCTCCTACGAGCAGTACTTC
TRBV7-2	large	TRBJ1-3	TRBD1	CASSLNRQGSSGNTIYF	TGTGCCAGCAGCCTAAACCGACAGGGCTCCTCTGGAAACACCATATATTTT
TRBV27	few	TRBJ2-1	TRBD2	CASSSRLAGVNEQFF	TGTGCCAGCAGTTCACGACTAGCGGGAGTCAATGAGCAGTTCTTC
TRBV5-5	-	TRBJ1-6	-	CASALTAGGNSPLHF	TGTGCCAGCGCCCTCACGGCGGGGGGTAATTCACCCCTCCACTTT
TRBV6-5	-	TRBJ1-2	TRBD1	CASSRDRVDYGYTF	TGTGCCAGCAGCCGGGACAGGGTGGACTATGGCTACACCTTC
TRBV6-1	few	TRBJ2-7	-	CASSVFGTGVSYEQYF	TGTGCCAGCAGTGTGTTCGGGACTGGGGTCTCCTACGAGCAGTACTTC
TRBV13	-	TRBJ2-2	-	CASGFGQSNTGELFF	TGTGCCAGCGGCTTTGGACAGTCGAACACCGGGGAGCTGTTTTTT
TRBV20-1	-	TRBJ2-1	TRBD2	CSASTSGPFNEQFF	TGCAGTGCCAGTACTAGCGGCCCTTTCAATGAGCAGTTCTTC
TRBV9	few	TRBJ1-2	-	CASSVSGGNLGYTF	TGTGCCAGCAGCGTATCTGGGGGCAATCTAGGCTACACCTTC
TRBV4-3	-	TRBJ2-5	-	CASSLSLGARETQYF	TGCGCCAGCAGCCTTAGCCTGGGGGCAAGGGAGACCCAGTACTTC
TRBV27	-	TRBJ2-3	-	CASSLTDRGGRFVTDTQYF	TGTGCCAGCAGTTTAACGGACAGGGGCGGGAGGTTTGTTACAGATACGCAGTATTTT
TRBV28	-	TRBJ2-1	-	CASLPSHYSYNEQFF	TGTGCCAGCCTCCCCTCGCACTACTCCTACAATGAGCAGTTCTTC
TRBV27	-	TRBJ2-5	TRBD2	CASRPWTSGTETQYF	TGTGCCAGCAGACCGTGGACTAGCGGGACAGAGACCCAGTACTTC
TRBV25-1	-	TRBJ1-1	-	CASSETGGGNTEAFF	TGTGCCAGCAGTGAAACCGGGGGGGGGAACACTGAAGCTTTCTTT
TRBV6-5	-	TRBJ2-7	TRBD1	CASRRTGSSYEQYF	TGTGCCAGCAGACGGACAGGAAGCTCCTACGAGCAGTACTTC
TRBV6-5	-	TRBJ1-4	-	CASRSAGFLEKLFF	TGTGCCAGCAGGAGCGCAGGGTTCCTCGAAAAACTGTTTTTT
TRBV27	-	TRBJ2-2	TRBD2	CASSLFPTGGDSGELFF	TGTGCCAGCAGTTTATTCCCTACGGGAGGGGACTCCGGGGAGCTGTTTTTT
TRBV11-2	-	TRBJ2-3	-	CASSLSGGTDTQYF	TGTGCCAGCAGCTTATCAGGGGGCACAGATACGCAGTATTTT
TRBV6-6	-	TRBJ2-1	TRBD1	CASSYSTGGRGDEQFF	TGTGCCAGCAGTTACTCGACAGGGGGACGGGGCGATGAGCAGTTCTTC
TRBV6-2/TRBV6-3	-	TRBJ1-2	-	CASSFSGVPAAGYTF	TGTGCCAGCAGTTTTTCTGGCGTTCCGGCGGCAGGCTACACCTTC
TRBV6-5	-	TRBJ1-2	-	CASSYAQGGYGYTF	TGTGCCAGCAGTTACGCCCAGGGAGGCTATGGCTACACCTTC
TRBV9	-	TRBJ2-2	-	CASSAREGTGELFF	TGTGCCAGCAGCGCCCGAGAGGGCACCGGGGAGCTGTTTTTT
TRBV28	-	TRBJ2-7	-	CASTQTGLVGYEQYF	TGTGCCAGCACTCAGACAGGACTGGTGGGTTACGAGCAGTACTTC
TRBV9	-	TRBJ2-1	TRBD2	CASSVGRGGNEQFF	TGTGCCAGCAGCGTTGGGAGGGGAGGTAATGAGCAGTTCTTC
TRBV6-2/TRBV6-3	-	TRBJ2-1	TRBD2	CASSYSRLSGSSYNEQFF	TGTGCCAGCAGTTACTCGAGACTCAGCGGGAGCTCCTACAATGAGCAGTTCTTC
TRBV4-1	-	TRBJ2-2	TRBD2	CASSQGGGGSKVGELFF	TGCGCCAGCAGCCAAGGAGGTGGCGGGAGTAAGGTCGGGGAGCTGTTTTTT
TRBV11-2	few	TRBJ2-7	-	CASSKGLIYEQYF	TGTGCCAGCAGCAAAGGACTAATCTACGAGCAGTACTTC
TRBV5-1	-	TRBJ2-5	TRBD2	CASSLAVKVGLASQETQYF	TGCGCCAGCAGCTTGGCGGTTAAGGTGGGACTAGCGTCTCAAGAGACCCAGTACTTC
TRBV6-5	-	TRBJ1-1	TRBD1	CASSYSDRANTEAFF	TGTGCCAGCAGTTACTCGGACAGGGCGAACACTGAAGCTTTCTTT
TRBV19	-	TRBJ2-7	-	CASSIAGGVLYEQYF	TGTGCCAGTAGTATAGCGGGCGGGGTCCTCTACGAGCAGTACTTC
TRBV4-3	-	TRBJ1-2	-	CASSQRSLLYGYTF	TGCGCCAGCAGCCAACGGTCTCTCCTCTATGGCTACACCTTC
TRBV29-1	-	TRBJ2-2	-	CSVAGGAMGTGELFF	TGCAGCGTTGCCGGCGGGGCGATGGGCACCGGGGAGCTGTTTTTT
TRBV28	-	TRBJ2-6	TRBD2	CASRLSPGGSGANVLTF	TGTGCCAGCCGTTTATCTCCGGGGGGGAGTGGGGCCAACGTCCTGACTTTC
TRBV28	once	TRBJ1-3	-	CASSLAGGSFSGNTIYF	TGTGCCAGCAGCCTAGCGGGGGGTTCCTTCTCTGGAAACACCATATATTTT
TRBV30	-	TRBJ2-5	TRBD2	CAQQGLAGETQYF	TGTGCCCAACAGGGACTAGCGGGAGAGACCCAGTACTTC
TRBV11-1	few	TRBJ2-1	TRBD1	CASTGTGYSNEQFF	TGTGCCAGTACCGGGACAGGGTACTCCAATGAGCAGTTCTTC
TRBV5-5	few	TRBJ2-7	TRBD1	CASSLGGQALYEQYF	TGTGCCAGCAGCTTGGGGGGACAGGCCCTCTACGAGCAGTACTTC
TRBV7-9	once	TRBJ1-6	-	CASSLSTGFSPLHF	TGTGCCAGCAGCTTATCAACAGGGTTTTCACCCCTCCACTTT
TRBV18	-	TRBJ1-5	-	CASSPGGGDGQPQHF	TGTGCCAGCTCACCTGGAGGGGGGGACGGGCAGCCCCAGCATTTT
TRBV5-1	-	TRBJ2-3	TRBD2	CASSFSFAGGPGDTQYF	TGCGCCAGCAGCTTTAGTTTTGCGGGAGGGCCCGGAGATACGCAGTATTTT